This T cell receptor beta chain stems from a study of cytomegalovirus exposure and HLA in healthy donors. Study-wide points: The productive fraction for most TCR beta V segments was about 87% or about 30% in an earlier analysis. In a later analysis, specific HLA alleles were associated with around 17,000 TCR beta sequences at a 0.05 false discovery rate.

At sampling all donors were nominally healthy, likely with unrecorded immune exposures. About this clone itself: Antigen: not known.

Trimming took off 7 bases at V and 7 bases at J, with 13 bases between the two ends. CDR1 is SGHDN, CDR2 FVKESK, per germline. The CDR3 contains 13 residues. 60 Vbeta and 13 Jbeta primers were used in PCR. Some clones are missing from TCRdb's copy, which holds only in-frame ones; the method was immunoSEQ multiplex PCR. The table includes 160,000 or so clones, roughly 80% detected once. The clonotype originates from a male donor in good health and CMV-seropositive. Sample: PBMCs. J is TRBJ1-4 and V is TRBV14, with D possibly being TRBD1 (5 bases). The CDR3 spells CASTRQGGEKLFF. CDR3 coding DNA: TGTGCCAGCACCCGGCAGGGTGGTGAAAAACTGTTTTTT.